The 4 T cell receptor beta chains in this list originate from one sample, sequenced in a study of blood T cell repertoires in COVID-19. Repertoires were generated with immunoSEQ multiplex PCR, while TCRdb's copy carries only in-frame clones and drops some. The table includes about 210,000 clones, over 70% detected once. The sequenced material came from peripheral blood. These receptors all stem from a man aged 45 to 65 with active or convalescent COVID-19.

The CDR3 nucleotides are TGTGCCAGTCTAGGGGGGACAGCGGATACGCAGTATTTT. This encodes CASLGGTADTQYF. The V gene is TRBV6-6, the J gene TRBJ2-3; possibly TRBD1 for D (7 bases). In germline, CDR1 is MNHNY, CDR2 SVGAGI (reference sequence). V was pared by 9 bases and J by 6 bases, with 16 bases between. The CDR3 sequence is 13 residues long.

The chain uses TRBV9 and TRBJ2-3, with D perhaps TRBD2 (8 bases). The CDR3 runs 18 residues. Germline V lookup: CDR1 SGDLS, CDR2 YYNGEE. The V end lost 9 bases, the J end lost 0 bases, and 26 bases lay between the germline ends. In DNA, the CDR3 is TGTGCCAAAGGGGGCGTCGGGAGGGACAAATTAAGCACAGATACGCAGTATTTT. Translation: CAKGGVGRDKLSTDTQYF.

The chain couples TRBV10-3 to TRBJ1-1, with D perhaps TRBD1 (5 bases). The CDR3 extends over 16 amino acids. V was cut by 3 bases and J by 1 base, with 15 bases left in between. The V gene's germline CDR1 is ENHRY and CDR2 SYGVKD. DNA for the CDR3: TGTGCCATCAGTGAATTTGGTGGCAGGGCGAACACTGAAGCTTTCTTT. Its protein product is CAISEFGGRANTEAFF.

V is TRBV7-9 and J is TRBJ1-5; D remains ambiguous. The length of the CDR3 is 12 residues. V dropped 8 bases and J dropped 0 bases, with 5 bases sitting between them. Per the germline V gene, CDR1 is SEHNR and CDR2 is FQNEAQ (reference sequence). The DNA of the CDR3 is TGTGCCAGCTCCTATAGCAATCAGCCCCAGCATTTT. Encoded protein: CASSYSNQPQHF.